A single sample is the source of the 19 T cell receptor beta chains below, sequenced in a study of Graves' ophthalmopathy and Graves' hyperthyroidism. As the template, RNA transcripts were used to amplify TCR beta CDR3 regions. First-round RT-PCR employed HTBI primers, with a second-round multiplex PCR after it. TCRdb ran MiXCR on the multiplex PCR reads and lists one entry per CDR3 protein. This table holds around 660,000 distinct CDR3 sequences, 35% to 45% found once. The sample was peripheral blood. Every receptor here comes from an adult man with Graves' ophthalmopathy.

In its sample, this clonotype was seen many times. The CDR3 region is CASSDRDSPLHF. The CDR3 DNA reads as TGTGCCAGCAGTGACAGGGATTCACCCCTCCACTTT. The rearrangement joins TRBV6-1 to TRBJ1-6; weak D call: TRBD1 (5 bases). V was pared by 3 bases and J by 8 bases, with 5 bases between. The V gene's germline CDR1 is MNHNS and CDR2 SASEGT. The CDR3 runs to 12 residues.

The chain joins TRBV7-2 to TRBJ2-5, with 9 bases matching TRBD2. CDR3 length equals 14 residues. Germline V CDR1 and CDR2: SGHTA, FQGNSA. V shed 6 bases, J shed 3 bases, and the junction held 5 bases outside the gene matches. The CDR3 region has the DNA TGTGCCAGCAGGTCGGGACTAGCTGAAGAGACCCAGTACTTC. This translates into CASRSGLAEETQYF.

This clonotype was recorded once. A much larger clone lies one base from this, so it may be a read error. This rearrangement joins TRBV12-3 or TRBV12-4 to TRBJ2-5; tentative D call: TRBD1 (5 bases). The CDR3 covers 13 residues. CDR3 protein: CAGRYGHQETQYF. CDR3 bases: TGTGCCGGCAGATACGGACATCAAGAGACCCAGTACTTC.

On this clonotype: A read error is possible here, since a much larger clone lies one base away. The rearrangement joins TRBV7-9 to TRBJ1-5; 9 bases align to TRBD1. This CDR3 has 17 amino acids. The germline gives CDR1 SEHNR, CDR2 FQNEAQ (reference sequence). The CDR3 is CASGLGEQGALNQPQHF. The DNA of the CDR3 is TGTGCCAGCGGCTTAGGGGAACAGGGGGCTTTGAATCAGCCCCAGCATTTT.

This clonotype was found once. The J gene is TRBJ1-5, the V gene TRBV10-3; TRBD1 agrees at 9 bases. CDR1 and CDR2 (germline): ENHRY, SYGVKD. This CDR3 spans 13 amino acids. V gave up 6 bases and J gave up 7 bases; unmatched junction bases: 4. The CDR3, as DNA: TGTGCCATCAGAGAGACAGGGGGGCAGCCCCAGCATTTT. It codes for CAIRETGGQPQHF.

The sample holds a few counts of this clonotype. CDR3 nucleotides: TGTGCCAGCAGCCAATTGGACGGGTCTTCGCCCCAGCATTTT. This sequence encodes CASSQLDGSSPQHF. The chain uses TRBV4-2 and TRBJ1-5; D is ambiguous. Deletions cut 2 bases from V and 9 bases from J, with 14 bases between. The CDR3 runs to 14 residues. Germline V gene lookup returns CDR1 LGHNA and CDR2 YNFKEQ.

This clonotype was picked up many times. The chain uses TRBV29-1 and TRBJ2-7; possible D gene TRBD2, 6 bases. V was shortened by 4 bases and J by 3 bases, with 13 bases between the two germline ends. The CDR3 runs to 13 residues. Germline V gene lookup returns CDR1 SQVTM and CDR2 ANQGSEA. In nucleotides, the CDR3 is TGCAGCGTTGCGGCGGGGCTCAGCTACGAGCAGTACTTC. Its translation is CSVAAGLSYEQYF.

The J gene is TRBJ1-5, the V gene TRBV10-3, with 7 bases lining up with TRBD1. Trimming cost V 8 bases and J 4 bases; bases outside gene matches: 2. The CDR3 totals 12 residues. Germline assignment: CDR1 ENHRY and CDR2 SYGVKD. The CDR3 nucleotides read TGTGCCATCGGACAGGTTAATCAGCCCCAGCATTTT. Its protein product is CAIGQVNQPQHF.

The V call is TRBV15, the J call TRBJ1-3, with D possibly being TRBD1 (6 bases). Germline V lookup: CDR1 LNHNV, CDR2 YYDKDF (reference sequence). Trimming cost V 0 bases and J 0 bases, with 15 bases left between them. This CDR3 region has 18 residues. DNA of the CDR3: TGTGCCACCAGCAGAGATCCAGGGGCAGGAAACTCTGGAAACACCATATATTTT. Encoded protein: CATSRDPGAGNSGNTIYF.

The DNA of the CDR3 is TGTGCCATCAGTGATGCGGGACTTTCCTACGAGCAGTACTTC. Translation: CAISDAGLSYEQYF. V gene TRBV10-3 combines with J gene TRBJ2-7, with D possibly TRBD2 on 6 matching bases. CDR1 is ENHRY, CDR2 SYGVKD, per germline. The ends were cut back, 3 bases at V and 1 base at J, with 10 bases in the middle. The CDR3 covers 14 residues.

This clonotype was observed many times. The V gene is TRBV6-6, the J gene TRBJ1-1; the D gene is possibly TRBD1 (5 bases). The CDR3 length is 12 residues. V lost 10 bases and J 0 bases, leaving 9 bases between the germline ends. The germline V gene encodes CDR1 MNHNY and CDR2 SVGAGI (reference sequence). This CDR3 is CATRQLNTEAFF. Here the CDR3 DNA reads TGTGCCACTCGACAGTTGAACACTGAAGCTTTCTTT.

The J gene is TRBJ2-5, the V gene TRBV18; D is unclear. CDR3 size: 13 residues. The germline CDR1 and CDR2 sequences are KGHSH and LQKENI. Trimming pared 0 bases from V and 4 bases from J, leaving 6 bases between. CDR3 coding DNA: TGTGCCAGCTCACCACCGGTCGGAGAGACCCAGTACTTC. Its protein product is CASSPPVGETQYF.

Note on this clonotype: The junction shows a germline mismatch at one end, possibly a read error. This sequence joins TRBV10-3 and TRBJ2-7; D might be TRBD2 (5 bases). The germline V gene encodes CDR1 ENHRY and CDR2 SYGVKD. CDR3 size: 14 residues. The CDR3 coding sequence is TGTGCCGGCAGCCAAACCGGGAACTCCTACGAGCGGTACTTC. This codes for CAGSQTGNSYERYF.

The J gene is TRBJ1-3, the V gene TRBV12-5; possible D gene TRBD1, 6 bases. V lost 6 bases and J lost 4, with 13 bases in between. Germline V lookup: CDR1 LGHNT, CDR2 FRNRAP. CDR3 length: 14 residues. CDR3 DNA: TGTGCTAGTGGGCGTGCGGGGGCCGGAAACACCATATATTTT. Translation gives CASGRAGAGNTIYF.

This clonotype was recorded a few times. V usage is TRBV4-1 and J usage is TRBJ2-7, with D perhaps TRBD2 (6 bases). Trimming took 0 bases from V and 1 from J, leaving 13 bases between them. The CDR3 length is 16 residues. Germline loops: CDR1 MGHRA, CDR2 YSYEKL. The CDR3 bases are TGCGCCAGCAGCCAAGATGACCGGGGAGGATCCTACGAGCAGTACTTC. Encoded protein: CASSQDDRGGSYEQYF.

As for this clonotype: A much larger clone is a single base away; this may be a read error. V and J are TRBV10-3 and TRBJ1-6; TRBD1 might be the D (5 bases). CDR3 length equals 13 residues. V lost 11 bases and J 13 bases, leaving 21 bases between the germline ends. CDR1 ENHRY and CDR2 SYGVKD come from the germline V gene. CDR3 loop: CAARDSLSAPLHF. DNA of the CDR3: TGTGCCGCCCGGGACTCCCTGAGTGCGCCCCTCCACTTT.

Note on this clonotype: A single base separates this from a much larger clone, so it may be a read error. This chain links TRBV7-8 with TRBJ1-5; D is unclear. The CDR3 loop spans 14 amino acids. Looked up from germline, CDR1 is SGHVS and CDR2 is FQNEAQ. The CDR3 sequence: CAGSLDGRNQPQHF. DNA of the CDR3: TGTGCCGGCAGCTTAGATGGCAGAAATCAGCCCCAGCATTTT.

CDR3 loop: CASPPGAMNTEAFF. The CDR3 DNA reads TGTGCCAGCCCCCCCGGGGCCATGAACACTGAAGCTTTCTTT. The chain couples TRBV25-1 to TRBJ1-1; perhaps TRBD1 as D (5 bases). Germline lookup yields CDR1 MGHDK and CDR2 SYGVNS. The CDR3 contains 14 residues. Trimming left V 8 bases short and J 0 bases short, with 13 bases between. The whole variable domain, filled in from reference TRBV25-1 and TRBJ1-1, reads EADIYQTPRYLVIGTGKKITLECSQTMGHDKMYWYQQDPGMELHLIHYSYGVNSTEKGDLSSESTVSRIRTEHFPLTLESARPSHTSQYLCASPPGAMNTEAFFGQGTRLTVV.

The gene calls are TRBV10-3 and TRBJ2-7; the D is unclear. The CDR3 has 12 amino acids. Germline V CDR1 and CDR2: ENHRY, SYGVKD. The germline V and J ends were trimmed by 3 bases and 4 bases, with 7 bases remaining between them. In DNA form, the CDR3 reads TGTGCCATCAGTGACTCCGGGTACGAGCAGTACTTC. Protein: CAISDSGYEQYF.